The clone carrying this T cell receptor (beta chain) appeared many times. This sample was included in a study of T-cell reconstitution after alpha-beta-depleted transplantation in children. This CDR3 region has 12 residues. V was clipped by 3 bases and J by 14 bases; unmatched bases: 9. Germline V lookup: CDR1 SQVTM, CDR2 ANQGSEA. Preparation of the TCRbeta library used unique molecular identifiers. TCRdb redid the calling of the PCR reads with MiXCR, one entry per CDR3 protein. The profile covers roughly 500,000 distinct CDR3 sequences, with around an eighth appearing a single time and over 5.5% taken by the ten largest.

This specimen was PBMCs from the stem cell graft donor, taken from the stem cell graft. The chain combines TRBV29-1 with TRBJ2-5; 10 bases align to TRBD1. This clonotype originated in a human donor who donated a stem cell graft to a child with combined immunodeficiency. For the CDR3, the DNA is TGCAGCGTTGAGACCGGGACAGGGGTTTATTACTTC. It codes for CSVETGTGVYYF.